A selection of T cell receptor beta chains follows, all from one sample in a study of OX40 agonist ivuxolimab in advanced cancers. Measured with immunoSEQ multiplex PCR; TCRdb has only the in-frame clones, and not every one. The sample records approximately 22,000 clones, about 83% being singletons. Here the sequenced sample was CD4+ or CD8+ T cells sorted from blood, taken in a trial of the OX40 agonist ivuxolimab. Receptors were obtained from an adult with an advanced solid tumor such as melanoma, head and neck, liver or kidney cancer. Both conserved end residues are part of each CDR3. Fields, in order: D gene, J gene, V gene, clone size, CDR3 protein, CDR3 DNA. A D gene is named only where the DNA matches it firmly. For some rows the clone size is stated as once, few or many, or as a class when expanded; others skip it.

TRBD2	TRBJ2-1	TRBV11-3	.	CASSSSSGPTYNEQFF	TGTGCCAGCAGCTCTTCTAGCGGGCCTACCTACAATGAGCAGTTCTTC
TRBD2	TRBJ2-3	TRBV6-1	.	CASGKREATDTQYF	TGTGCCAGCGGGAAGCGGGAGGCCACAGATACGCAGTATTTT
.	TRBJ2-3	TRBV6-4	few	CASSDSNGADTQYF	TGTGCCAGCAGTGACTCGAACGGGGCAGATACGCAGTATTTT
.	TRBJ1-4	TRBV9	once	CASRGEDEKLFF	TGTGCCAGCAGGGGCGAGGACGAAAAACTGTTTTTT
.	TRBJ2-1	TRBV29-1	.	CSVRDRGNNEQFF	TGCAGCGTACGGGACCGAGGTAACAATGAGCAGTTCTTC
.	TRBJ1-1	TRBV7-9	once	CASTGHMNTEAFF	TGTGCCAGCACCGGGCACATGAACACTGAAGCTTTCTTT
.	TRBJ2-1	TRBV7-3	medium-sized	CASSLYYNEQFF	TGTGCCAGCAGCTTATACTACAATGAGCAGTTCTTC
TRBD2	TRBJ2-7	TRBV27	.	CASSLGLAGGEQYF	TGTGCCAGCAGTCTGGGACTAGCGGGGGGTGAGCAGTACTTC
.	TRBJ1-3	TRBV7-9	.	CASSLGGLENTIYF	TGTGCCAGCAGCTTAGGGGGTCTGGAGAACACCATATATTTT
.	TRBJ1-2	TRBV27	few	CASNPPGGVYGYTF	TGTGCCAGCAATCCCCCCGGGGGCGTCTATGGCTACACCTTC
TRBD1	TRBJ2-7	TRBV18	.	CASSPVMGQGAPYEQYF	TGTGCCAGCTCACCGGTGATGGGACAGGGGGCCCCCTACGAGCAGTACTTC
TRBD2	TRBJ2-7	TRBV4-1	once	CASRPTSGSSYEQYF	TGCGCCAGCAGGCCAACTAGCGGTTCTTCCTACGAGCAGTACTTC
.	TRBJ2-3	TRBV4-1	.	CASSQDSGYGTDTQYF	TGCGCCAGCAGCCAAGATAGCGGATATGGGACAGATACGCAGTATTTT
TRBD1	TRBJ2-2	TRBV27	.	CASSLRDRGSTGELFF	TGTGCCAGCAGTCTTCGGGACAGGGGGTCTACCGGGGAGCTGTTTTTT
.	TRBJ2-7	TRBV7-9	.	CASSLGGAELYEQYF	TGTGCCAGCAGCTTAGGGGGGGCTGAGCTCTACGAGCAGTACTTC
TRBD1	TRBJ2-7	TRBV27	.	CASSFTGDEQYF	TGTGCCAGCAGTTTTACAGGGGATGAGCAGTACTTC
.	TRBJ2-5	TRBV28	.	CASSLWSAGETQYF	TGTGCCAGCAGTTTATGGTCTGCCGGAGAGACCCAGTACTTC
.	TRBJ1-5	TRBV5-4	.	CASSYRMANEYPQHF	TGTGCCAGCAGCTACCGGATGGCCAACGAATATCCCCAGCATTTT
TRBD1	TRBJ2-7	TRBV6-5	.	CASRGTGDYEQYF	TGTGCCAGCAGAGGGACAGGGGACTACGAGCAGTACTTC
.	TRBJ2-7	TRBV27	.	CASSFPGSYEQYF	TGTGCCAGCAGTTTCCCCGGCAGCTACGAGCAGTACTTC
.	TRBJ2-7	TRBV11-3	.	CASSLEPETYEQYF	TGTGCCAGCAGCTTAGAGCCGGAAACCTACGAGCAGTACTTC
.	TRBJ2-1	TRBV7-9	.	CASSLGVNEQFF	TGTGCCAGCAGCTTAGGTGTCAATGAGCAGTTCTTC
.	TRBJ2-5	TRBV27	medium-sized	CASSIQQGGAETQYF	TGTGCCAGCAGTATCCAACAGGGTGGTGCAGAGACCCAGTACTTC
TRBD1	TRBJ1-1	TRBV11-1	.	CASSPDRGEAFF	TGTGCCAGCAGCCCAGACAGGGGTGAAGCTTTCTTT
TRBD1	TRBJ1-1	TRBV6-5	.	CASSYDREVNTEAFF	TGTGCCAGCAGTTACGACAGGGAAGTGAACACTGAAGCTTTCTTT
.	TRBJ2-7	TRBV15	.	CATALSRGPYEQYF	TGTGCCACTGCCCTAAGTAGAGGTCCCTACGAGCAGTACTTC
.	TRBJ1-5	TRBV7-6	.	CASSPDSGNQPQHF	TGTGCCAGCAGCCCCGACAGTGGCAATCAGCCCCAGCATTTT
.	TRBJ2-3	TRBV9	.	CASSVSSAESDTQYF	TGTGCCAGCAGCGTGTCTAGCGCCGAATCAGATACGCAGTATTTT
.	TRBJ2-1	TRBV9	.	CASSALPGQESSYNEQFF	TGTGCCAGCAGCGCTCTCCCGGGGCAGGAGAGCTCCTACAATGAGCAGTTCTTC
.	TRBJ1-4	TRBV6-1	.	CASSDVDNEKLFF	TGTGCCAGCAGTGACGTTGATAATGAAAAACTGTTTTTT
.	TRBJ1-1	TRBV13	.	CASSFLTGNTEAFF	TGTGCCAGCAGCTTTTTGACAGGGAACACTGAAGCTTTCTTT
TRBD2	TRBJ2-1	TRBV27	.	CASSLSGGLAGGPFHNEQFF	TGTGCCAGCAGTTTGAGCGGGGGGCTAGCGGGAGGGCCATTCCACAATGAGCAGTTCTTC
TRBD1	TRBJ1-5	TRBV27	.	CASSLRQGWQPQHF	TGTGCCAGCAGTTTAAGACAGGGTTGGCAGCCCCAGCATTTT
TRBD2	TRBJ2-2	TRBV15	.	CATSTRTSGVGELFF	TGTGCCACCAGCACCCGGACTAGCGGTGTCGGGGAGCTGTTTTTT
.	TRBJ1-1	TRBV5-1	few	CASSLAGGYTEAFF	TGCGCCAGCAGCTTGGCCGGCGGATACACTGAAGCTTTCTTT
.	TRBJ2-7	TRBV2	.	CASLSLTYEQYF	TGTGCCAGCTTGAGTCTAACCTACGAGCAGTACTTC
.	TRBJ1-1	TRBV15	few	CATSSDPNTEAFF	TGTGCCACCAGCAGTGACCCTAACACTGAAGCTTTCTTT
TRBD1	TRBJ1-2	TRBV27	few	CASSSALDRDNGYTF	TGTGCCAGCAGTTCCGCGCTCGACAGGGATAATGGCTACACCTTC
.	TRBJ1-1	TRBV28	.	CASSLLKGRTEAFF	TGTGCCAGCAGTTTATTAAAGGGCCGCACTGAAGCTTTCTTT
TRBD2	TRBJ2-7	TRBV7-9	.	CASSDAGTSVYEQYF	TGTGCCAGCAGCGATGCCGGGACTAGCGTCTACGAGCAGTACTTC
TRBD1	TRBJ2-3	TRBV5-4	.	CASSLAGGGTDTQYF	TGTGCCAGCAGCTTGGCAGGGGGCGGGACAGATACGCAGTATTTT